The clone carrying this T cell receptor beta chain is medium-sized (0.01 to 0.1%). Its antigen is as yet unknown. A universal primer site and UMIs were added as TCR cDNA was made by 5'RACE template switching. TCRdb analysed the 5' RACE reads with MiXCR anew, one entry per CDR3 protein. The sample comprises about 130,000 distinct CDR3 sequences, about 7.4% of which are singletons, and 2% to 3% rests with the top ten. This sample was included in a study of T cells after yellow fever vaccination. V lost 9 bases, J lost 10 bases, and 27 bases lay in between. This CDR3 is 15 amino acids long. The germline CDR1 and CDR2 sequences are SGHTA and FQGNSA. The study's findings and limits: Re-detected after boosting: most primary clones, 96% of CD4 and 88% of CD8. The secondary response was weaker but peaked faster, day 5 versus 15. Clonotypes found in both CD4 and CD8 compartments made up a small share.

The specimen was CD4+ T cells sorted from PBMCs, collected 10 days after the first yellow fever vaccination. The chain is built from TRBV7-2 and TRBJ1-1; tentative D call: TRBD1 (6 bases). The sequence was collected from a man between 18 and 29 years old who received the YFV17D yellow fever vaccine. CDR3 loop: CASTFEGGGHRAAFF. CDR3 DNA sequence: TGTGCCAGTACGTTCGAGGGAGGGGGACATAGGGCAGCTTTCTTT.